This TCR beta chain originates from a study of blood T cells in healthy people across ages. A sample-barcoded 5' primer and a J-beta primer mix were used in a second PCR of roughly 7 to 11 cycles. Via MiXCR, TCRdb re-called the 5' RACE reads, giving one row per CDR3 protein. The sample lists about 700,000 distinct CDR3 sequences, 32% occurring once. V gave up 6 bases and J gave up 7 bases; unmatched junction bases: 10. This CDR3 has 14 residues. This clonotype was seen more than once but under ten times. The specimen was blood. The TCR comes from an elderly woman in good health. The chain is built from TRBV12-3 or TRBV12-4 and TRBJ1-2; 8 bases fit TRBD1. CDR3 region: CASSSGGAGGGYTF. The CDR3 region has the DNA TGTGCCAGCAGCTCAGGGGGCGCGGGGGGTGGCTACACCTTC.